A single sample gave rise to the 6 T cell receptor beta chains below, sequenced in a study of cytomegalovirus exposure and HLA in healthy donors. Vbeta (60) and Jbeta (13) primers were used in the PCR. Sequenced by immunoSEQ multiplex PCR; TCRdb stores in-frame clones only, minus some. The table lists about 170,000 clones, approximately 71% of them singletons, with about 1.6% in the top ten. The sequenced material came from PBMCs. Source of these receptors: a girl under 18 in good health and CMV-seronegative.

This clone was recorded once. V and J are TRBV5-1 and TRBJ2-7; 8 bases fit TRBD2. This CDR3 has 14 amino acids. CDR1 is SGHRS, CDR2 YFSETQ, per germline. J gave up 6 bases and V 0 bases, and 5 bases lay outside the gene matches. In nucleotides, the CDR3 is TGCGCCAGCAGCTTGGCGGGAGGGAACGGCGAGCAGTACTTC. Protein sequence: CASSLAGGNGEQYF.

V is TRBV30 and J is TRBJ1-4, with a possible D match to TRBD1 (6 bases). CDR3 length: 11 amino acids. Germline V gene data show CDR1 as GTSNPN and CDR2 as SVGIG (reference sequence). V lost 5 bases to trimming and J lost 11 bases, with 12 bases between them. The chain's CDR3 is CAWGRQDKLFF. The CDR3 DNA reads TGTGCCTGGGGACGACAGGACAAACTGTTTTTT.

This chain joins TRBV7-2 and TRBJ2-7; TRBD2 might be the D (5 bases). V lost 3 bases to trimming and J lost 2 bases, with 11 bases between them. CDR3 size: 14 residues. CDR1 SGHTA and CDR2 FQGNSA come from the germline V gene. CDR3: CASSFDYAPYEQYF. CDR3 bases: TGTGCCAGCAGCTTCGACTATGCTCCCTACGAGCAGTACTTC. Supplemented by reference TRBV7-2 and TRBJ2-7, the full variable domain reads GAGVSQSPSNKVTEKGKDVELRCDPISGHTALYWYRQSLGQGLEFLIYFQGNSAPDKSGLPSDRFSAERTGGSVSTLTIQRTQQEDSAVYLCASSFDYAPYEQYFGPGTRLTVT.

V is TRBV11-2 and J is TRBJ1-1, with 10 positions matching TRBD1. Trimming cost V 6 bases and J 10 bases; bases outside gene matches: 2. The length of the CDR3 is 11 residues. Germline V gene data show CDR1 as SGHAT and CDR2 as FQNNGV. As DNA, the CDR3 is TGTGCCAGCAGGCGGGACAGGGGAGCTTTCTTT. Protein: CASRRDRGAFF.

The chain uses TRBV5-4 and TRBJ2-5; 7 bases fit TRBD1. This CDR3 is built from 13 residues. The germline V gene encodes CDR1 SGHNT and CDR2 YYREEE (reference sequence). The junction had 3 bases not matched to a gene; V was cut back by 4 bases and J by 3 bases. DNA of the CDR3: TGTGCCAGCAGCCGCGGACAGGAAGAGACCCAGTACTTC. Translated: CASSRGQEETQYF. Drawing the rest from reference TRBV5-4 and TRBJ2-5, the complete variable domain is ETGVTQSPTHLIKTRGQQVTLRCSSQSGHNTVSWYQQALGQGPQFIFQYYREEENGRGNFPPRFSGLQFPNYSSELNVNALELDDSALYLCASSRGQEETQYFGPGTRLLVL.

The rearrangement links TRBV7-9 to TRBJ1-2; TRBD1 aligns across 8 bases. This CDR3 comprises 15 residues. The germline V gene has CDR1 SEHNR and CDR2 FQNEAQ (reference sequence). V lost 0 bases and J lost 4; bases outside the gene matches: 4. The CDR3 region is CASSLAPGQVYGYTF. In DNA, the CDR3 is TGTGCCAGCAGCTTAGCCCCGGGACAGGTCTATGGCTACACCTTC.